This TCR beta chain emerged from a study of spatial heterogeneity in lung cancer. In the study overall: Bulk RNA-seq from matched material yielded a T cell module score that correlated strongly with TCR transcript counts in tumor regions.

In its sample, this clonotype was seen many times. Its antigen remains unidentified. This beta chain is off target for a library built for alpha chains, so its abundance means little. Findings and caveats of the study: Mutation tallies in tumors tracked expanded intratumoral alpha and beta TCR counts.

Germline loops: CDR1 MNHNS, CDR2 SASEGT. There are 14 residues in the CDR3. Deletions cut 5 bases from V and 4 bases from J, with 14 bases between. TCRdb itself ran the 5' RACE reads through MiXCR, one entry per CDR3 protein. The sample carries around 12,000 distinct CDR3 sequences, 5.6% recorded once. As to time point: sample taken at primary tumor resection. The sample was lung tumor tissue, taken at surgery. The genes are TRBV6-1 and TRBJ1-1, with D maybe TRBD1 (5 bases). This clonotype was sampled from a female donor with early-stage non-small cell lung cancer. This CDR3 reads CASSPRGRTTEAFF. As DNA, the CDR3 is TGTGCCAGCAGTCCGCGGGGGAGGACCACTGAAGCTTTCTTT.